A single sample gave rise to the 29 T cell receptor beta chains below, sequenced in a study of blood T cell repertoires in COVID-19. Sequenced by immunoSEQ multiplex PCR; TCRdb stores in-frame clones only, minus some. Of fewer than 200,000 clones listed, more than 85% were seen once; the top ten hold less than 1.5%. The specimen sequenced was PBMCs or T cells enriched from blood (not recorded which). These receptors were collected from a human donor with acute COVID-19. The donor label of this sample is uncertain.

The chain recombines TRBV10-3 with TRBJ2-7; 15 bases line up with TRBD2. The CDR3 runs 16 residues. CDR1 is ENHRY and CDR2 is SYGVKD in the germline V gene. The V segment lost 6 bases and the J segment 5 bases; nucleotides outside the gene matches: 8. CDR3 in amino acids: CAISEGTSGGSNEQYF. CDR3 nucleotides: TGTGCCATCAGCGAAGGGACTAGCGGGGGGTCCAACGAGCAGTACTTC.

The DNA for the CDR3 is TGTGCCAGCAGTTACGAGGGTTTGATCGGGTCACCCCTCCACTTT. This encodes CASSYEGLIGSPLHF. The J gene is TRBJ1-6, the V gene TRBV6-2 or TRBV6-3; D ambiguous. The ends were cut back, 2 bases at V and 10 bases at J, with 15 bases in the middle. The CDR3 extends over 15 amino acids. The germline V gene encodes CDR1 MNHEY and CDR2 SVGEGT.

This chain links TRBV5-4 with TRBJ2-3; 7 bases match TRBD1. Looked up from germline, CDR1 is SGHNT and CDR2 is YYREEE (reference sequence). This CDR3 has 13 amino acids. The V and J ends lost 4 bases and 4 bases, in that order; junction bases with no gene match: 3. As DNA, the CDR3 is TGTGCCAGCAGCGGGACAGACTCAGATACGCAGTATTTT. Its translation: CASSGTDSDTQYF.

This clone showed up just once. In DNA, the CDR3 is TGTGCCAGCAGCAGCATGGGTAGCGGGGGAATCGGGGAGCTGTTTTTT. This sequence encodes CASSSMGSGGIGELFF. The chain couples TRBV7-9 to TRBJ2-2; 9 bases line up with TRBD2. Germline trimming cut 5 bases from V and 7 bases from J; bases unmatched to any gene: 11. The CDR3 is 16 amino acids. Germline CDR1 is SEHNR and CDR2 is FQNEAQ (reference sequence). The full variable domain, rest sourced from reference TRBV7-9 and TRBJ2-2, is DTGVSQNPRHKITKRGQNVTFRCDPISEHNRLYWYRQTLGQGPEFLTYFQNEAQLEKSRLLSDRFSAERPKGSFSTLEIQRTEQGDSAMYLCASSSMGSGGIGELFFGEGSRLTVL.

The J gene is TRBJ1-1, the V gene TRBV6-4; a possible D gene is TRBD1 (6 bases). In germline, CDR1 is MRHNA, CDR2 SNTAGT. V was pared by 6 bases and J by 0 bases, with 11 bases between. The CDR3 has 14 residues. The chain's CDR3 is CASSPTGLNTEAFF. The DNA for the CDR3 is TGTGCCAGCAGCCCGACAGGCCTGAACACTGAAGCTTTCTTT.

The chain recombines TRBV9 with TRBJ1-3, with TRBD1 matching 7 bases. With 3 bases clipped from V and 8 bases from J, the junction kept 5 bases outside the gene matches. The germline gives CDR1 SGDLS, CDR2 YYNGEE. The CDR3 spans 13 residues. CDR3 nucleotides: TGTGCCAGCAGCGGACAGGGCGAGCACACCATATATTTT. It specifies CASSGQGEHTIYF.

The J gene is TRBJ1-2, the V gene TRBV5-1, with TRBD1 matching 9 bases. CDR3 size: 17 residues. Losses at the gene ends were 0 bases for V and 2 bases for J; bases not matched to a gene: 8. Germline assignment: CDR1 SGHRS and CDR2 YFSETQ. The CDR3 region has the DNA TGCGCCAGCAGCTTGGGCCCAGGACAGGGGAGGAACTATGGCTACACCTTC. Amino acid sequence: CASSLGPGQGRNYGYTF. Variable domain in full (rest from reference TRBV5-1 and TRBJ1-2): KAGVTQTPRYLIKTRGQQVTLSCSPISGHRSVSWYQQTPGQGLQFLFEYFSETQRNKGNFPGRFSGRQFSNSRSEMNVSTLELGDSALYLCASSLGPGQGRNYGYTFGSGTRLTVV.

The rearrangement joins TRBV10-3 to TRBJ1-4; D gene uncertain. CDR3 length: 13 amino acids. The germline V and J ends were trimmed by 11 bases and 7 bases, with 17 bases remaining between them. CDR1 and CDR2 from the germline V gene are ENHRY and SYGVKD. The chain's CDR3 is CAAAAGRPEKLFF. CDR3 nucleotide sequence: TGTGCCGCTGCCGCCGGCAGGCCTGAAAAACTGTTTTTT.

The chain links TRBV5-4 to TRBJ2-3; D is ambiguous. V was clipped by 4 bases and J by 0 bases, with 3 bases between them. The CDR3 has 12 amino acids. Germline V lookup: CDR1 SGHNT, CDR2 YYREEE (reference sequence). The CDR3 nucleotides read TGTGCCAGCAGCACTAGCACAGATACGCAGTATTTT. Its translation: CASSTSTDTQYF.

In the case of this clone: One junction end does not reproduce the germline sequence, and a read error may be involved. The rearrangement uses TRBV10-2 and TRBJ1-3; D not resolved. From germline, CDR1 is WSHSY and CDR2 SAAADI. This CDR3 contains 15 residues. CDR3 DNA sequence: TGCGCCAGCACTGAGTATGAGCACTCTGGAAACACCATATATTTT. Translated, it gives CASTEYEHSGNTIYF.

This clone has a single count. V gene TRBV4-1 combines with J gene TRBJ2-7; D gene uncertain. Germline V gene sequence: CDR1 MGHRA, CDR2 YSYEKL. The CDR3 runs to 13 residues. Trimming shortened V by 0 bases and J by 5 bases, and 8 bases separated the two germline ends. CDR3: CASSQDRVNEQYF. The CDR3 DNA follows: TGCGCCAGCAGCCAAGATCGGGTGAACGAGCAGTACTTC.

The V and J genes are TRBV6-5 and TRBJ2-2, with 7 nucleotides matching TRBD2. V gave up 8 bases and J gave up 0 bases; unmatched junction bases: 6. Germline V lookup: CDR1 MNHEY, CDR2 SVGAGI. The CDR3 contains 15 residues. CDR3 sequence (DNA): TGTGCCAGCTCCTGGGGACTATCGAACACCGGGGAGCTGTTTTTT. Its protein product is CASSWGLSNTGELFF.

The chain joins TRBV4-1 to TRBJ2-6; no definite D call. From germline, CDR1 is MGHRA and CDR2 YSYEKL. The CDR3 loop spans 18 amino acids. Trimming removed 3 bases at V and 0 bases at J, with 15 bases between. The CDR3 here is CASSHLTVPSSGANVLTF. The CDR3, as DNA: TGCGCCAGCAGCCATTTGACTGTCCCAAGCTCTGGGGCCAACGTCCTGACTTTC.

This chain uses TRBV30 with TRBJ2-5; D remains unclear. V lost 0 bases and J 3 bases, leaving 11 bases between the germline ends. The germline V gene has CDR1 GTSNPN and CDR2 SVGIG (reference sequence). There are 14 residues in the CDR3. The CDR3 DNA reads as TGTGCCTGGAGTGTACAATCCAGAAAAGAGACCCAGTACTTC. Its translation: CAWSVQSRKETQYF.

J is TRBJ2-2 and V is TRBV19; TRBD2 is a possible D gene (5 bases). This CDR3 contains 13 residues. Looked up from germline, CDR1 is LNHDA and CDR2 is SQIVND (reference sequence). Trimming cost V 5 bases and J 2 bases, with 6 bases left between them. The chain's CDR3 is CASSDYNTGELFF. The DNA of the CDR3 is TGTGCCAGTAGTGACTACAACACCGGGGAGCTGTTTTTT.

The CDR3 loop reads CASSGGQQYTGELFF. DNA for the CDR3: TGTGCCAGTAGTGGCGGACAGCAGTACACCGGGGAGCTGTTTTTT. This chain uses TRBV19 with TRBJ2-2, with D possibly TRBD1 on 6 matching bases. V lost 5 bases to trimming and J lost 3 bases, with 13 bases between them. CDR1 is LNHDA and CDR2 is SQIVND in the germline V gene (reference sequence). The CDR3 loop spans 15 amino acids.

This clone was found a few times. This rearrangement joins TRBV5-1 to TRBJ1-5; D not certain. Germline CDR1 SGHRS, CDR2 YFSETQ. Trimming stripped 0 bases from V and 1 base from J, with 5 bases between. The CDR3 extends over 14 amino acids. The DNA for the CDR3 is TGCGCCAGCAGCTTGGGTGAGAGCAATCAGCCCCAGCATTTT. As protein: CASSLGESNQPQHF.

CDR3 in DNA: TGTGCCAGCAGTTACAGACATAACACTGAAGCTTTCTTT. This codes for CASSYRHNTEAFF. V gene TRBV27 combines with J gene TRBJ1-1; D not certain. This CDR3 comprises 13 residues. Trimming took off 4 bases at V and 2 bases at J, with 8 bases between the two ends. Germline assignment: CDR1 MNHEY and CDR2 SMNVEV (reference sequence).

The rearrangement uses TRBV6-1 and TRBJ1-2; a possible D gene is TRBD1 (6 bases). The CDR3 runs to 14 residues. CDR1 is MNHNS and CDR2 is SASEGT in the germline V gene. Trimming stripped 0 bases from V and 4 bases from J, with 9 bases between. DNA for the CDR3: TGTGCCAGCAGTGAAGCGGGGGCGGGCTATGGCTACACCTTC. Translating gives CASSEAGAGYGYTF.

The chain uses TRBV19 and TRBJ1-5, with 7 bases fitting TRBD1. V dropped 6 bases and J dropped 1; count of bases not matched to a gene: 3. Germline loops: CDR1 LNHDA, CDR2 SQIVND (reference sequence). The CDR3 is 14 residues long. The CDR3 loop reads CASSGRGSNQPQHF. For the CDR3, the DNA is TGTGCCAGTAGCGGCAGGGGGAGCAATCAGCCCCAGCATTTT.

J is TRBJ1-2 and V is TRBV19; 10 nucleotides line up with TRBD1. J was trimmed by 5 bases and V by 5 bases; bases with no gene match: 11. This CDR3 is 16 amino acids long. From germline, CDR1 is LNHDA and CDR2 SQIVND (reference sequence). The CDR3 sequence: CASSPTRQGARYGYTF. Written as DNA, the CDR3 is TGTGCCAGTAGTCCCACCCGACAGGGGGCCCGGTATGGCTACACCTTC. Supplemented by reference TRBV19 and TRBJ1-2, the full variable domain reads DGGITQSPKYLFRKEGQNVTLSCEQNLNHDAMYWYRQDPGQGLRLIYYSQIVNDFQKGDIAEGYSVSREKKESFPLTVTSAQKNPTAFYLCASSPTRQGARYGYTFGSGTRLTVV.

In DNA form, the CDR3 reads TGTGCCAGTAGTATAGGGGACAGGGGCAATCAGCCCCAGCATTTT. Its translation is CASSIGDRGNQPQHF. This chain uses TRBV19 with TRBJ1-5; 9 bases match TRBD1. Germline loops: CDR1 LNHDA, CDR2 SQIVND (reference sequence). CDR3 length: 15 amino acids. The ends lost 1 base at V and 2 bases at J; junction bases unmatched: 0.

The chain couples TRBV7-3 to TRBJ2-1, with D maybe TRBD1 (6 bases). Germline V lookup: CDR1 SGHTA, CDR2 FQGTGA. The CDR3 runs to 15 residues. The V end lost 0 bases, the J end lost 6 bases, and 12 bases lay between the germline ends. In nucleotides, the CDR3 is TGTGCCAGCAGCTTAACGCCAGGGGCTCTCAATGAGCAGTTCTTC. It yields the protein CASSLTPGALNEQFF.

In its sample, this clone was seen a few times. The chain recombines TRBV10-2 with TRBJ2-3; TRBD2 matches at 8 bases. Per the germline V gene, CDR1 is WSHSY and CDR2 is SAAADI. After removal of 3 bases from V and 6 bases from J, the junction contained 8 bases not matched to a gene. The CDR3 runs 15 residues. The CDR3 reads CASSDPGGPSDTQYF. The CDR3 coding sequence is TGCGCCAGCAGTGACCCGGGGGGGCCGAGTGATACGCAGTATTTT.

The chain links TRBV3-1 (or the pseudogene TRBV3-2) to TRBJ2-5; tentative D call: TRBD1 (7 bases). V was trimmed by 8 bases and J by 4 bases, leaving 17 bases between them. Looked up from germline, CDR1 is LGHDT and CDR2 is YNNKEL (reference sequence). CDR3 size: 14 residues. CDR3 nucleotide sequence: TGTGCCAGCCGAGCCCCGCAGGGGGGAGAGACCCAGTACTTC. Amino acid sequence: CASRAPQGGETQYF.

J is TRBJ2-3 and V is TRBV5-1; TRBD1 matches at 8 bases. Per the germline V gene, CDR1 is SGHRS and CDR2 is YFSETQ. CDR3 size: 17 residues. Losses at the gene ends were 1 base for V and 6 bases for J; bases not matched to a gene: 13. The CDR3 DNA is TGCGCCAGCAGCTTGATACCCGGGACAGGACCTGAGGATACGCAGTATTTT. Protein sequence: CASSLIPGTGPEDTQYF.

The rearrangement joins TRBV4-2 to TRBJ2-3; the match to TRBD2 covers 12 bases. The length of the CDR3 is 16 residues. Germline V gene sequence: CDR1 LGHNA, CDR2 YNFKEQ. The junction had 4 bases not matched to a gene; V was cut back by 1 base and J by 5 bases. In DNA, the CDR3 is TGTGCCAGCAGCCAAGTCCCTAGCGGGGGGGTAGATACGCAGTATTTT. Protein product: CASSQVPSGGVDTQYF.

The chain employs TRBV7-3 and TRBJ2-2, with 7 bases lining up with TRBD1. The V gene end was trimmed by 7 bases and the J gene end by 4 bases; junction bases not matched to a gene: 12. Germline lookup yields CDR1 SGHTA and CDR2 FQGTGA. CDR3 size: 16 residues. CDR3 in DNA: TGTGCCAGCACCCCATCACCGGGACAGTTCACCGGGGAGCTGTTTTTT. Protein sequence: CASTPSPGQFTGELFF.

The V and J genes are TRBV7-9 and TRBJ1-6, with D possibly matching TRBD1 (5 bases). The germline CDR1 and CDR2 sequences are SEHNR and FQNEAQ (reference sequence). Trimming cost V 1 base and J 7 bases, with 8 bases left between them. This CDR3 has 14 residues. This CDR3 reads CASSLEKGNSPLHF. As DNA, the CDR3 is TGTGCCAGCAGCTTAGAGAAGGGGAATTCACCCCTCCACTTT. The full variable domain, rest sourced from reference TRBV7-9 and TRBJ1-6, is DTGVSQNPRHKITKRGQNVTFRCDPISEHNRLYWYRQTLGQGPEFLTYFQNEAQLEKSRLLSDRFSAERPKGSFSTLEIQRTEQGDSAMYLCASSLEKGNSPLHFGNGTRLTVT.